This T cell receptor beta chain was recorded in a study of shared clonotypes between healthy human individuals. Study background: There were three CD4 naive, three CD4 memory, two CD8 naive and one CD8 memory plates per donor. Points from the study as a whole: In the sorted subsets, rarefaction showed sequencing was incomplete despite large depth.

On this clone: Its antigen is as yet unknown.

This table comes from immunoSEQ multiplex PCR, and its TCRdb copy is limited to in-frame clones, with some not included. Of around 510,000 clones in the sample, about 96% are singletons; the top ten hold about 0.067%. The germline V and J ends were trimmed by 3 bases and 7 bases, with 12 bases remaining between them. The CDR3 is 13 residues long. Per the germline V gene, CDR1 is MDHEN and CDR2 is SYDVKM. This receptor was obtained from a woman aged 25 to 45 in good health. Input material: naive CD4+ T cells sorted from blood. Subset specified: CD45RA+ positively selected. The chain couples TRBV28 to TRBJ1-1, with D possibly TRBD1 on 5 matching bases. CDR3 DNA sequence: TGTGCCAGCAGTTTTGTCAGGGTTAATGAAGCTTTCTTT. Its translation: CASSFVRVNEAFF.